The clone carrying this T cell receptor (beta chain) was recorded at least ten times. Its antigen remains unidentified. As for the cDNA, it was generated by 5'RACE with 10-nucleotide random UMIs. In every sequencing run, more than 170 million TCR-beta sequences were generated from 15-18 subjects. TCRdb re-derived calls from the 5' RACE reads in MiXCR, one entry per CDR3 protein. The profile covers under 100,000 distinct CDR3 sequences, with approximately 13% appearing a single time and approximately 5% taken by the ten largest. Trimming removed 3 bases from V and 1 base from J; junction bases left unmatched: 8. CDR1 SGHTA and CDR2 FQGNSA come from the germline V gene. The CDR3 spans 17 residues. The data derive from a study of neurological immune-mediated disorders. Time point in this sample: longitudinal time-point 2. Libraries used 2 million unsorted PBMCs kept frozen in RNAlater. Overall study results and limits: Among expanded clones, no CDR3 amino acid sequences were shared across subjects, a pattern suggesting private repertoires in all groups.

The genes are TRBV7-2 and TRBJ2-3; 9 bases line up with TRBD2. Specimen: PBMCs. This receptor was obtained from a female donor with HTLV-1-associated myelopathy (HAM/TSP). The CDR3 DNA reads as TGTGCCAGCAGCTTGGGGGGTAGCGGGAGTGGCACAGATACGCAGTATTTT. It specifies CASSLGGSGSGTDTQYF.